This TCR beta chain is from a study of vaccination and CD4 T cells after COVID-19. Turning to this clonotype: Its target is unknown.

The assay that was used to sequence DNA from cultured CD4+ T cells was the Oncomine TCR Beta short-read assay. MiXCR was run by TCRdb on the PCR reads, yielding one entry per CDR3 protein. The top ten clones hold about 5.7% of a sample with more than 15,000 distinct CDR3 sequences, around 45% of them seen once. Stated treatment: approximately 10-day PBMC culture with coronavirus spike peptide pools or control peptides (ViraFEST assay). ViraFEST relied on peptide pools to expand antigen-specific T cells; the TCRs were sequenced afterward. The ends were cut back, 2 bases at V and 0 bases at J, with 7 bases in the middle. This CDR3 has 14 amino acids. Germline CDR1 reads LNHDA; CDR2 reads SQIVND (reference sequence).

This receptor was identified in a human donor who had recovered from COVID-19. The gene calls are TRBV19 and TRBJ1-1; the D gene is possibly TRBD1 (5 bases). Sample: CD4+ T cells from blood, cultured in vitro, taken before SARS-CoV-2 vaccination. CDR3 sequence: CASSIQGLNTEAFF. The DNA for the CDR3 is TGTGCCAGTAGTATACAGGGCTTGAACACTGAAGCTTTCTTT.